This T cell receptor beta chain was found in a study of blood T cell repertoires in COVID-19. Study background: In each case, the material was cDNA or gDNA derived from T cells, B-cell-depleted T cells, or PBMCs.

Per the study methods: Reference gene primer amplification yielded estimated nucleated cell counts. The protocol was immunoSEQ multiplex PCR, while the TCRdb copy is restricted to in-frame clones and leaves out a portion. D and trimming come from the DNA, and the V and J calls and clone size come from that table. The profile covers about 180,000 clones, with approximately 86% appearing a single time and 6.5% to 7.5% taken by the ten largest. Germline V CDR1 and CDR2: SGHDT, YYEEEE. Trimming left V 4 bases short and J 4 bases short, with 17 bases between. CDR3 size: 15 residues. The V gene is TRBV5-6, the J gene TRBJ1-1; D remains ambiguous. Sequences were obtained from peripheral blood. The source is a man at least 80 years old with COVID-19, enrolled during active disease. The CDR3 loop reads CASSAQVTRSTEAFF. CDR3 nucleotides: TGTGCCAGCAGCGCGCAGGTAACCAGGTCCACTGAAGCTTTCTTT.